The rows below give T cell receptor beta chains drawn from one sample of a study of blood T cell repertoires in COVID-19. TCRdb keeps only in-frame clones here, not all; method: immunoSEQ multiplex PCR. The data hold under 350,000 clones, with around 90% observed a single time. The sequencing sample was made of peripheral blood. The receptors stem from a man aged 65-85 years with acute or convalescent COVID-19. Both conserved end residues are part of each CDR3. The order of the fields is V gene, CDR3 length, D gene, J gene, clone size, CDR3 DNA, CDR3 protein. A D gene is named only where the DNA matches it firmly. The size of a clone is reported for some rows only, either as once, few or many, or as a class for expanded clones.

v_gene: TRBV9; len: 15; d_gene: TRBD2; j_gene: TRBJ2-1; abundance: -; CDR3nt: TGTGCCAGCAGCGTAGTAGCGGGAGGGGCGAATGAGCAGTTCTTC; CDR3aa: CASSVVAGGANEQFF
v_gene: TRBV9; len: 15; d_gene: -; j_gene: TRBJ1-3; abundance: -; CDR3nt: TGTGCCAGCAGTGTAGAGGGACAAAGAGGAAACACCATATATTTT; CDR3aa: CASSVEGQRGNTIYF
v_gene: TRBV6-5; len: 15; d_gene: -; j_gene: TRBJ1-5; abundance: -; CDR3nt: TGTGCCAGCAGACCGGTTAGGGGCGTAAATCAGCCCCAGCATTTT; CDR3aa: CASRPVRGVNQPQHF
v_gene: TRBV5-1; len: 15; d_gene: -; j_gene: TRBJ1-6; abundance: once; CDR3nt: TGCGCCAGCAGCTTGGACGGGAGGTATAATTCACCCCTCCACTTT; CDR3aa: CASSLDGRYNSPLHF
v_gene: TRBV28; len: 15; d_gene: TRBD2; j_gene: TRBJ2-1; abundance: -; CDR3nt: TGTGCCAGCAGTTTGCGTAGCGGGCCCTACAATGAGCAGTTCTTC; CDR3aa: CASSLRSGPYNEQFF
v_gene: TRBV12-3/TRBV12-4; len: 13; d_gene: -; j_gene: TRBJ2-5; abundance: -; CDR3nt: TGTGCCAGCAATATATGGGGGAGGGAGACCCAGTACTTC; CDR3aa: CASNIWGRETQYF
v_gene: TRBV5-1; len: 15; d_gene: TRBD1; j_gene: TRBJ2-1; abundance: -; CDR3nt: TGCGCCAGCAGCTCTGGACAGGGGCCGATCAATGAGCAGTTCTTC; CDR3aa: CASSSGQGPINEQFF
v_gene: TRBV18; len: 15; d_gene: TRBD1; j_gene: TRBJ1-1; abundance: -; CDR3nt: TGTGCCAGCTCAAGGGACAGCTACTTTTCTTCGGAAGCTTTCTTT; CDR3aa: CASSRDSYFSSEAFF
v_gene: TRBV28; len: 16; d_gene: -; j_gene: TRBJ1-6; abundance: -; CDR3nt: TGTGCCAGCAGTTTAACCCAGGGGTGGGATAATTCACCCCTCCACTTT; CDR3aa: CASSLTQGWDNSPLHF
v_gene: TRBV5-6; len: 14; d_gene: -; j_gene: TRBJ2-3; abundance: -; CDR3nt: TGTGCCACGGCCGCGTGGGGCCGCACAGATACGCAGTATTTT; CDR3aa: CATAAWGRTDTQYF
v_gene: TRBV24-1; len: 15; d_gene: -; j_gene: TRBJ1-1; abundance: once; CDR3nt: TGTGCCACCAGTGATTTCCCACAGGGTGCCACTGAAGCTTTCTTT; CDR3aa: CATSDFPQGATEAFF
v_gene: TRBV7-2; len: 14; d_gene: -; j_gene: TRBJ1-1; abundance: -; CDR3nt: TGTGCCAGCAGCTTTGGAGGGGCTAACACTGAAGCTTTCTTT; CDR3aa: CASSFGGANTEAFF
v_gene: TRBV4-2; len: 16; d_gene: TRBD2; j_gene: TRBJ2-7; abundance: -; CDR3nt: TGTGCCAGCAGTACAGTCGTGGCTAGCGGGACCTACGAGCAGTACTTC; CDR3aa: CASSTVVASGTYEQYF
v_gene: TRBV2; len: 16; d_gene: TRBD1; j_gene: TRBJ1-2; abundance: -; CDR3nt: TGTGCCAGCAGGGCCCTTAGGGGACAGCAAAACTATGGCTACACCTTC; CDR3aa: CASRALRGQQNYGYTF
v_gene: TRBV24-1; len: 16; d_gene: -; j_gene: TRBJ2-1; abundance: -; CDR3nt: TGTGCCACCAGTGATTTCCCTAATTCAGGGGCCAATGAGCAGTTCTTC; CDR3aa: CATSDFPNSGANEQFF
v_gene: TRBV21-1; len: 14; d_gene: -; j_gene: TRBJ2-3; abundance: few; CDR3nt: TGTGCCAGCAGCAAGGGCCAGGGAACAGATACGCAGTATTTT; CDR3aa: CASSKGQGTDTQYF
v_gene: TRBV4-2; len: 13; d_gene: -; j_gene: TRBJ2-7; abundance: -; CDR3nt: TGTGCCAGCAGCCGGACTTCCAACTACGAGCAGTACTTC; CDR3aa: CASSRTSNYEQYF
v_gene: TRBV3-1/TRBV3-2; len: 15; d_gene: TRBD2; j_gene: TRBJ2-7; abundance: -; CDR3nt: TGTGCCAGCAGCCTAGGACTAGCGGGGAACTACGAGCAGTACTTC; CDR3aa: CASSLGLAGNYEQYF
v_gene: TRBV19; len: 18; d_gene: TRBD2; j_gene: TRBJ2-2; abundance: few; CDR3nt: TGTGCCAGCAGTCAACCTCGGACTAGCGGGGTACTAACCGGGGAGCTGTTTTTT; CDR3aa: CASSQPRTSGVLTGELFF
v_gene: TRBV7-2; len: 14; d_gene: -; j_gene: TRBJ2-1; abundance: -; CDR3nt: TGTGCCAGCAGCTTAAGGCAGGTCGTTCGGGAGCAGTTCTTC; CDR3aa: CASSLRQVVREQFF
v_gene: TRBV2; len: 18; d_gene: TRBD2; j_gene: TRBJ2-7; abundance: once; CDR3nt: TGTGCCAGCAGTGAAGGAGGGACTAGCGGGAGTTATCCTTACGAGCAGTACTTC; CDR3aa: CASSEGGTSGSYPYEQYF
v_gene: TRBV29-1; len: 14; d_gene: TRBD1; j_gene: TRBJ2-3; abundance: once; CDR3nt: TGCAGCGTGGCAGGAACCGGGACAGGGGCAACGCAGTATTTT; CDR3aa: CSVAGTGTGATQYF
v_gene: TRBV28; len: 16; d_gene: TRBD2; j_gene: TRBJ2-3; abundance: -; CDR3nt: TGTGCCAGCAGTTCCATCTCGCGGGAGACCGCAGATACGCAGTATTTT; CDR3aa: CASSSISRETADTQYF
v_gene: TRBV6-5; len: 12; d_gene: -; j_gene: TRBJ2-7; abundance: few; CDR3nt: TGTGCCAGCTTACGGCGGGAACACGAGCAGTACTTC; CDR3aa: CASLRREHEQYF
v_gene: TRBV5-1; len: 14; d_gene: -; j_gene: TRBJ2-2; abundance: -; CDR3nt: TGCGCCAGCACCAGGACAGTTAACACCGGGGAGCTGTTTTTT; CDR3aa: CASTRTVNTGELFF
v_gene: TRBV11-1; len: 13; d_gene: -; j_gene: TRBJ2-1; abundance: once; CDR3nt: TGTGCCAGCAGCTTAGACGTGGGCGATGAGCAGTTCTTC; CDR3aa: CASSLDVGDEQFF
v_gene: TRBV12-3/TRBV12-4; len: 11; d_gene: -; j_gene: TRBJ2-1; abundance: -; CDR3nt: TGTGCCAGCTTGATCCATAGTGAGCAGTTCTTC; CDR3aa: CASLIHSEQFF
v_gene: TRBV19; len: 13; d_gene: TRBD1; j_gene: TRBJ1-6; abundance: -; CDR3nt: TGTGCCAGTGGGACAGGGCTTAATTCACCCCTCCACTTT; CDR3aa: CASGTGLNSPLHF
v_gene: TRBV28; len: 15; d_gene: -; j_gene: TRBJ2-2; abundance: -; CDR3nt: TGTGCCAGCAGTTTATCCAGGGAATATACCGGGGAGCTGTTTTTT; CDR3aa: CASSLSREYTGELFF
v_gene: TRBV28; len: 14; d_gene: -; j_gene: TRBJ1-3; abundance: -; CDR3nt: TGTGCCAGCAGTTTGGGTCTAGCTGGAAACACCATATATTTT; CDR3aa: CASSLGLAGNTIYF
v_gene: TRBV11-2; len: 16; d_gene: TRBD2; j_gene: TRBJ2-3; abundance: -; CDR3nt: TGTGCCAGCAGCTTAATGACTAGCGGGAGAACAGATACGCAGTATTTT; CDR3aa: CASSLMTSGRTDTQYF
v_gene: TRBV6-6; len: 15; d_gene: -; j_gene: TRBJ1-2; abundance: -; CDR3nt: TGTGCCAGCAGTTACGAGGGAACTCCTAACTATGGCTACACCTTC; CDR3aa: CASSYEGTPNYGYTF
v_gene: TRBV7-2; len: 17; d_gene: TRBD2; j_gene: TRBJ2-5; abundance: -; CDR3nt: TGTGCCAGCAGCCCGCGAGGGGTAGCGGGGAAACAAGAGACCCAGTACTTC; CDR3aa: CASSPRGVAGKQETQYF
v_gene: TRBV9; len: 18; d_gene: TRBD1; j_gene: TRBJ1-6; abundance: -; CDR3nt: TGTGCCAGCAGTGCCGGGACAGGAGGGGATTGGAGTAATTCACCCCTCCACTTT; CDR3aa: CASSAGTGGDWSNSPLHF
v_gene: TRBV2; len: 13; d_gene: TRBD1; j_gene: TRBJ1-6; abundance: -; CDR3nt: TGTGCCAGCGACAGGGGTTCCAATTCACCCCTCCACTTT; CDR3aa: CASDRGSNSPLHF
v_gene: TRBV9; len: 15; d_gene: TRBD1; j_gene: TRBJ2-7; abundance: few; CDR3nt: TGTGCCAGCAGCACCTCAGGACAGGGGATCTACGAGCAGTACTTC; CDR3aa: CASSTSGQGIYEQYF
v_gene: TRBV4-3; len: 16; d_gene: -; j_gene: TRBJ2-2; abundance: -; CDR3nt: TGCGCCAGCAGCCAAGATAGGCAGGTGGTCACCGGGGAGCTGTTTTTT; CDR3aa: CASSQDRQVVTGELFF
v_gene: TRBV7-2; len: 13; d_gene: -; j_gene: TRBJ2-5; abundance: once; CDR3nt: TGTGCCAGCAGCATACAGGCCCAAGAGACCCAGTACTTC; CDR3aa: CASSIQAQETQYF
v_gene: TRBV18; len: 18; d_gene: TRBD1; j_gene: TRBJ2-7; abundance: -; CDR3nt: TGTGCCAGCCACCATATAGGGGAAGACAGGGATCCCAAAGACGAGCAGTACTTC; CDR3aa: CASHHIGEDRDPKDEQYF
v_gene: TRBV27; len: 15; d_gene: -; j_gene: TRBJ1-6; abundance: -; CDR3nt: TGTGCCAGCAGTTTAATGCAGGGAGGAGGATCACCCCTCCACTTT; CDR3aa: CASSLMQGGGSPLHF
v_gene: TRBV20-1; len: 11; d_gene: -; j_gene: TRBJ2-3; abundance: -; CDR3nt: TGCAGTGCACCCTACACAGATACGCAGTATTTT; CDR3aa: CSAPYTDTQYF
v_gene: TRBV3-1/TRBV3-2; len: 16; d_gene: -; j_gene: TRBJ1-6; abundance: -; CDR3nt: TGTGCCAGCAGCCAATCACAGGGTAGGAATAATTCACCCCTCCACTTT; CDR3aa: CASSQSQGRNNSPLHF
v_gene: TRBV3-1/TRBV3-2; len: 16; d_gene: -; j_gene: TRBJ1-5; abundance: -; CDR3nt: TGTGCCAGCAGGCCATTTGGACAGCCTAGCAATCAGCCCCAGCATTTT; CDR3aa: CASRPFGQPSNQPQHF
v_gene: TRBV28; len: 15; d_gene: -; j_gene: TRBJ2-5; abundance: few; CDR3nt: TGTGCCAGCAGTTTACTACTGAGGTACCAAGAGACCCAGTACTTC; CDR3aa: CASSLLLRYQETQYF
v_gene: TRBV4-1; len: 15; d_gene: -; j_gene: TRBJ2-6; abundance: -; CDR3nt: TGCGCCAGCAGCCCCAGAGGGCAGGGGGCCAACGTCCTGACTTTC; CDR3aa: CASSPRGQGANVLTF
v_gene: TRBV3-1/TRBV3-2; len: 15; d_gene: -; j_gene: TRBJ1-2; abundance: -; CDR3nt: TGTGCCAGCAGCCAAGAATGGCACAGTGACTATGGCTACACCTTC; CDR3aa: CASSQEWHSDYGYTF
v_gene: TRBV7-9; len: 13; d_gene: -; j_gene: TRBJ2-7; abundance: -; CDR3nt: TGTGCCAGCAGCCTAAGGACAGATCGAGAGCAGTACTTC; CDR3aa: CASSLRTDREQYF
v_gene: TRBV2; len: 13; d_gene: -; j_gene: TRBJ1-2; abundance: -; CDR3nt: TGTGCCAGCACCATTGACAAAAACTATGGCTACACCTTC; CDR3aa: CASTIDKNYGYTF
v_gene: TRBV7-2; len: 13; d_gene: -; j_gene: TRBJ2-7; abundance: -; CDR3nt: TGTGCCAGCAGCGTACAGGGATCCCACGAGCAGTACTTC; CDR3aa: CASSVQGSHEQYF
v_gene: TRBV2; len: 16; d_gene: -; j_gene: TRBJ1-6; abundance: -; CDR3nt: TGTGCCAGCACTACCCTAGGAGCTGGGGCAAATTCACCCCTCCACTTT; CDR3aa: CASTTLGAGANSPLHF
v_gene: TRBV19; len: 17; d_gene: -; j_gene: TRBJ1-2; abundance: -; CDR3nt: TGTGCCAGTAATAAAGGAAACGGACGGACAGCTAACTATGGCTACACCTTC; CDR3aa: CASNKGNGRTANYGYTF
v_gene: TRBV6-1; len: 15; d_gene: -; j_gene: TRBJ2-5; abundance: few; CDR3nt: TGTGCCAGCAGTGACCTGCGGACGGGAAAAGAGACCCAGTACTTC; CDR3aa: CASSDLRTGKETQYF
v_gene: TRBV7-9; len: 12; d_gene: -; j_gene: TRBJ2-7; abundance: -; CDR3nt: TGTGCCAGCAGCTTCCGCGGCAACGAGCAGTACTTC; CDR3aa: CASSFRGNEQYF
v_gene: TRBV5-8; len: 15; d_gene: -; j_gene: TRBJ2-4; abundance: -; CDR3nt: TGTGCCAGCAGCTTGGGCAGGTTAGCCAAAAACATTCAGTACTTC; CDR3aa: CASSLGRLAKNIQYF